This T cell receptor (beta chain) is drawn from a study of blood T cells in healthy people across ages (dated by TCRdb to between 2015 and 2017). About the investigation overall: In model experiments, template switching captured roughly one uniquely barcoded TCR beta cDNA molecule for every two T cells. The study measured age-related changes in TCR beta repertoire diversity using deep sequencing normalized with unique cDNA molecular identifiers. Four age groups were formed from the donors: young (average roughly 15 years), middle-aged (just under 40), aged (around 62) and long-lived (82). To avoid experimental bias, donors of different ages were distributed randomly across sequencing lanes. Two additional independent replicas of 1 million unique cDNA reads from the same blood draw were analyzed for two donors (one aged 18 to 30 and one aged 80 or older).

Overall study outcomes, separate from this receptor: Observed TCR beta diversity correlated strongly with the percentage of naive T cells measured by flow cytometry. Compared with the aged group, the long-lived group had more naive CD4+ T cells, fewer expanded clones and increased TCR diversity, suggesting age selection. The CMV infection status of donors was not known, potentially confounding age-related changes in expanded clonotypes. Observed TCR beta diversity per million T cells fell roughly linearly with age, and a significant reduction was already apparent by age around 40. Bulk unsorted PBMC profiling prevented conclusive comparison of naive and antigen-experienced compartments. Estimates of total diversity based on one million sequenced T cells were regarded as lower bounds and as underestimates.

The sample holds a few counts of this clonotype. Its binding antigen is unknown. There are no base qualities to consult, and no much larger clone falls within one base. Including cysteine and phenylalanine, the CDR3 has 14 amino acids. Only the CDR3 region is kept as DNA, spanning 42 bases read in frame from base 1. Based on the germline V gene (reference sequence), the CDR1 and CDR2 sequences are LGHDT and YNNKEL. V and J are trimmed by 3 bases and 4 bases, and the gene matches miss 4 bases of the junction. Systemically healthy Caucasian individuals from Russia, about 38 in total and aged about 6 to 90 years, were included as donors. Each donor gave approximately 10 milliliters of peripheral blood, collected into EDTA-treated Vacutainer tubes. Ficoll-Paque density-gradient centrifugation was used to isolate PBMCs, with at least 7 million obtained per sample. Trizol reagent was used to extract total RNA from PBMCs, with at least 6 micrograms per sample. For every donor, an aliquot of PBMCs went through flow cytometry to measure the percentages of naive CD45RAhigh/CD27high T cells.

The library was built by means of 5' RACE. These reads were obtained on an Illumina HiSeq 2500. A second PCR of about 6 to 12 cycles was performed with a sample-barcoded 5' primer and a J-beta primer mix. Each TCR beta cDNA molecule received a unique molecular identifier from a template-switch 5' adaptor carrying 12 random nucleotides. Each sample yielded at least 3 million CDR3-containing paired-end reads. First-strand cDNA synthesis was performed from all RNA using the Mint cDNA synthesis kit, with priming by a TRBC-specific oligonucleotide. All cDNA was treated with uracil-DNA glycosylase and then went through a first 18-cycle PCR with the universal primers M1SS and BC2_uni_R. The published analysis was carried out like this. For normalization, 1 million high-quality reads, each with a distinct molecular identifier, were randomly selected from each sample. Instead of being binned into consensus sequences, reads with shared molecular identifiers were discarded. MiTCR, with a Q25 quality threshold and the strictest error-elimination algorithm, was used for CDR3 identification, clonotype clustering and error correction. Lower-bound total TCR beta diversity was estimated with a nonparametric unseen species model using Euler transformation. TCRdb reworked the public reads: Q25 trimming with fastp, MiXCR clone assembly, productive beta chains retained. Each entry is one CDR3 protein sequence, shown with its most common DNA and genes. The V and J calls shown here were made by TCRdb, not taken from the authors' results. This sample lists hundreds of thousands of distinct CDR3 sequences; around two fifths were detected once. The ten largest make up about a fifth of the sample.

The TCR comes from a man aged 55 to 69 in good health. The sample was blood. The V and J segments used are TRBV3-1 and TRBJ2-3, with TRBD1 identical over 7 junction bases. The DNA sequence is as follows: TGTGCCAGCAGCCAGACAGGGTTGTCAGATACGCAGTATTTT. Translated, it gives CASSQTGLSDTQYF.